This entry lists 4 T cell receptor beta chains sequenced from one sample in a study of T cell responses to AZD1222 COVID-19 vaccine. Profiling relied on immunoSEQ multiplex PCR, and the TCRdb table lists in-frame clones only, not all of them. The repertoire holds more than 70,000 clones, with roughly 90% as singletons. Sample: peripheral blood, taken 28 days after the second AZD1222 dose. Receptors originate from an adult who received the AZD1222 COVID-19 vaccine.

V and J are TRBV20-1 and TRBJ2-7; 8 bases are a match to TRBD1. The CDR3 has 13 amino acids. Germline loops: CDR1 DFQATT, CDR2 SNEGSKA (reference sequence). With V trimmed by 3 bases and J by 2 bases, 3 bases remained unmatched. The CDR3 is CSASGQGTYEQYF. The CDR3 DNA reads as TGCAGTGCTAGTGGACAGGGCACCTACGAGCAGTACTTC.

The genes are TRBV7-9 and TRBJ2-3, with 9 bases that match TRBD1. The CDR3 loop spans 18 amino acids. V gave up 6 bases and J gave up 2 bases; unmatched junction bases: 15. Germline CDR1 is SEHNR and CDR2 is FQNEAQ (reference sequence). For the CDR3, the DNA is TGTGCCAGCAGTCGCCGGTCCCCGGGACAGGGCCCCACAGATACGCAGTATTTT. This sequence encodes CASSRRSPGQGPTDTQYF.

This clone was seen only once. The chain is built from TRBV6-4 and TRBJ1-2; weak D call: TRBD1 (6 bases). The V and J ends lost 6 bases and 2 bases respectively, with 16 bases between them. The CDR3 consists of 15 residues. CDR1 is MRHNA, CDR2 SNTAGT, per germline. CDR3 loop: CASRKDRGPNYGYTF. The CDR3 nucleotides are TGTGCCAGCAGGAAGGATCGGGGGCCGAACTATGGCTACACCTTC.

The gene calls are TRBV3-1 (or the pseudogene TRBV3-2) and TRBJ2-7; D is perhaps TRBD1 (5 bases). Germline V gene data show CDR1 as LGHDT and CDR2 as YNNKEL (reference sequence). The V end was cut by 4 bases, the J end by 5 bases, with 27 bases between. This CDR3 region has 18 residues. The CDR3 DNA follows: TGTGCCAGCAGCCTCACATACCTTATGGCACCTGCGGACAACGAGCAGTACTTC. This codes for CASSLTYLMAPADNEQYF.